The T cell receptor (beta chain) described here comes from a study of shared clonotypes between healthy human individuals. Study information: There were three CD4 naive, three CD4 memory, two CD8 naive and one CD8 memory plates per donor.

TCRdb's table, derived via immunoSEQ multiplex PCR, lists solely in-frame clones and lacks some. The profile shows more than 400,000 clones, 95% to 96% of them singletons. The CDR3 is 13 amino acids. Germline CDR1 is SGHRS and CDR2 is YFSETQ. V lost 5 bases to trimming and J lost 8 bases, with 14 bases between them. Investigators divided CD4+ cells into CD45RA+ naive and CD45RA-negative memory subsets. The sequencing sample was made of naive CD4+ T cells sorted from blood. The sample's subset: CD45RA+ positively selected. J is TRBJ2-1 and V is TRBV5-1; D is unclear. This clonotype was obtained from a woman aged 30 to 39 in good health. The CDR3 region has the DNA TGCGCCAGCAGGCAGGACCGGTTCGATGAGCAGTTCTTC. Amino acid sequence: CASRQDRFDEQFF.